The text below deals with one T cell receptor beta chain. Its antigen is not known. These data are taken from a study of T cell repertoires in cytomegalovirus infection. The overall study: It was the public TCR beta signatures that indicated both CMV infection and matching HLA type.

TCRdb re-called the reads through MiXCR, storing one row per CDR3 protein. The repertoire consists of under 350,000 distinct CDR3 sequences, with 8% to 9.5% occurring once and the leading ten covering about 3.9%. J gave up 7 bases and V 6 bases, and 8 bases lay outside the gene matches. This CDR3 contains 15 residues. CDR1 is SGHTA, CDR2 FQGTGA, per germline. Study-wide points: HLA-C-restricted, CMV-specific TCR beta clonotypes were dominant ex vivo.

This clonotype originated in a human donor in good health (CMV status not recorded). Some clones in this sample may be carry-over from other donors' samples. V gene TRBV7-3 combines with J gene TRBJ2-1; 11 bases line up with TRBD1. The specimen sequenced was PBMCs. DNA for the CDR3: TGTGCCAGCAGTTCCGGGACAGGGGGAACTAATGAGCAGTTCTTC. The encoded protein is CASSSGTGGTNEQFF.